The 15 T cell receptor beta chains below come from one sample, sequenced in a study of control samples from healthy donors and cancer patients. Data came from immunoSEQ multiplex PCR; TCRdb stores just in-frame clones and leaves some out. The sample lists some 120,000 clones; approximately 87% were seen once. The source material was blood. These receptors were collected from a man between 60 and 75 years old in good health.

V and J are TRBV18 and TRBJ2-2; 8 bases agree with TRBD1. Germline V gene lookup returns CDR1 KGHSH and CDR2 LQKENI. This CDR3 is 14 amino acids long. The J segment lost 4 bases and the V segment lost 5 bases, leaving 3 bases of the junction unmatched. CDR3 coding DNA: TGTGCCAGCTCAATTGACAGGGGCACCGGGGAGCTGTTTTTT. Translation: CASSIDRGTGELFF.

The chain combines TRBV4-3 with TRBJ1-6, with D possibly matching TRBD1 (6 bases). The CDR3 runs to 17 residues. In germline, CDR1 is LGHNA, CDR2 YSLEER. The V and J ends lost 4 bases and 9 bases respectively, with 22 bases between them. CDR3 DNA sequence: TGCGCCAGCAGCCTAGAAGTGGGGGGCGCGGTGCGTTCACCCCTCCACTTT. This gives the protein CASSLEVGGAVRSPLHF.

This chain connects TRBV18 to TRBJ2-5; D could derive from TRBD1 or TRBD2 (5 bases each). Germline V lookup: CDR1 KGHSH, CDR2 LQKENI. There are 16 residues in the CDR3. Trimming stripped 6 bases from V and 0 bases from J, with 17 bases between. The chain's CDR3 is CASSRLGTMYQETQYF. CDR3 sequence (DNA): TGTGCCAGCTCGAGATTGGGGACCATGTACCAAGAGACCCAGTACTTC.

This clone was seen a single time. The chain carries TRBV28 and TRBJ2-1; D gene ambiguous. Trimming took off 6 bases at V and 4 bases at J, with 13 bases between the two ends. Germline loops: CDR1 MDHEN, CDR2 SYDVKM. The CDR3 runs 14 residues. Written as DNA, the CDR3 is TGTGCCAGCAGAGCAGGTAGGGCATACAATGAGCAGTTCTTC. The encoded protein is CASRAGRAYNEQFF.

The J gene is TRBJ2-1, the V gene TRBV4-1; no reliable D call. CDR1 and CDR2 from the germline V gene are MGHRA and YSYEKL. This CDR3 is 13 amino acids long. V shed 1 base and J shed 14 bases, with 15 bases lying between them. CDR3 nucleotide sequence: TGCGCCAGCAGCCAAGTGAAAAATATGGCCGAGTTCTTC. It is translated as CASSQVKNMAEFF.

The CDR3 protein is CASSSAGLTDTEAFF. CDR3 in DNA: TGTGCCAGCAGCTCCGCGGGACTTACCGACACTGAAGCTTTCTTT. The gene calls are TRBV6-5 and TRBJ1-1; perhaps TRBD1 as D (5 bases). Between the trimmed V and J ends, which lost 6 bases and 3 bases, there was a span of 17 bases. Per germline, CDR1 MNHEY and CDR2 SVGAGI. The CDR3 extends over 15 amino acids.

The CDR3 DNA reads TGTGCCAGCAGCCAAGGGCGGGGGGTCAATGAGCAGTTCTTC. Residues: CASSQGRGVNEQFF. The chain recombines TRBV7-3 with TRBJ2-1; 8 positions agree with TRBD2. From germline, CDR1 is SGHTA and CDR2 FQGTGA. V lost 5 bases, J lost 6 bases, and 6 bases stayed unmatched. This CDR3 contains 14 residues.

The chain's CDR3 is CASSLGIGTGPTYEQYF. Here the CDR3 DNA reads TGCGCCAGCAGCTTGGGAATAGGGACCGGGCCAACCTACGAGCAGTACTTC. The chain carries TRBV5-1 and TRBJ2-7; D is perhaps TRBD1 or TRBD2 (5 bases each). The CDR3 has 17 amino acids. Germline CDR1 reads SGHRS; CDR2 reads YFSETQ. Trimming left V 0 bases short and J 2 bases short, with 18 bases between.

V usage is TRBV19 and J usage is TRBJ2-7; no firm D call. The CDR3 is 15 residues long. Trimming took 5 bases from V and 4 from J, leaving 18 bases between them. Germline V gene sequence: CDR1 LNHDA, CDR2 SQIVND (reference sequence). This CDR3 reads CASSPTADLGYEQYF. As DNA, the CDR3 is TGTGCCAGTAGTCCAACTGCCGACCTGGGGTACGAGCAGTACTTC.

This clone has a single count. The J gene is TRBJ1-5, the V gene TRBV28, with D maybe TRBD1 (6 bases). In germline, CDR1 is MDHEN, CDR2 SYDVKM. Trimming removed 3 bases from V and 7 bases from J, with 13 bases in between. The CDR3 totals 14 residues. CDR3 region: CASSFSGVSQPQHF. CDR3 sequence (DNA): TGTGCCAGCAGTTTCTCAGGGGTCTCGCAGCCCCAGCATTTT. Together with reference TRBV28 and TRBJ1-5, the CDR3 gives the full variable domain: DVKVTQSSRYLVKRTGEKVFLECVQDMDHENMFWYRQDPGLGLRLIYFSYDVKMKEKGDIPEGYSVSREKKERFSLILESASTNQTSMYLCASSFSGVSQPQHFGDGTRLSIL.

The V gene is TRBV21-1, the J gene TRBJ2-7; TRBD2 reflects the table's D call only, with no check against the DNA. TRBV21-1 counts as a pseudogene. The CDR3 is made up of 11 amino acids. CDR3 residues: CAKSLQREQYF. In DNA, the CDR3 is TGTGCCAAATCCCTTCAGCGCGAGCAGTACTTC.

The CDR3 coding sequence is TGTGCCAGTAGTCTGGGACAGGAGAACACTGAAGCTTTCTTT. This codes for CASSLGQENTEAFF. The chain couples TRBV19 to TRBJ1-1; 8 nucleotides align to TRBD1. CDR3 size: 14 residues. V gave up 5 bases and J gave up 1 base; unmatched junction bases: 3. Per the germline V gene, CDR1 is LNHDA and CDR2 is SQIVND (reference sequence).

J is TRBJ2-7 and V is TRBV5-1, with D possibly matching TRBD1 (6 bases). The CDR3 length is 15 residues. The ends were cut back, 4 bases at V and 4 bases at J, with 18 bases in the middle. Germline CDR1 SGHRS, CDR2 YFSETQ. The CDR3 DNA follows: TGCGCCAGCAGCCTGGCGAGGGACATTCGATACGAGCAGTACTTC. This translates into CASSLARDIRYEQYF.

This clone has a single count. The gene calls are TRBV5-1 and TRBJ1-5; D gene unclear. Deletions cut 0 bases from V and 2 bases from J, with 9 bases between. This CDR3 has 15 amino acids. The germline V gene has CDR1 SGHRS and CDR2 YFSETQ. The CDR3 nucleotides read TGCGCCAGCAGCTTGGACAGTCTCGGCAATCAGCCCCAGCATTTT. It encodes CASSLDSLGNQPQHF.

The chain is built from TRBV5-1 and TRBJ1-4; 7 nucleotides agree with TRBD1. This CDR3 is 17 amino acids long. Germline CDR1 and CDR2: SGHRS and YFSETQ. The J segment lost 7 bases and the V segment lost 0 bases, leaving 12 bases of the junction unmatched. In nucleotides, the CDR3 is TGCGCCAGCAGCTTGGAGACCGGGACAGCGTTTCGTGAAAAACTGTTTTTT. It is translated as CASSLETGTAFREKLFF.